A selection of T cell receptor beta chains follows, all from one sample in a study of a mutant IDH1 vaccine in newly diagnosed glioma. These receptors' targets are unknown. Generated by immunoSEQ multiplex PCR, the TCRdb table keeps only in-frame clones and is missing some. The sample contains 110,000 or so clones, almost 90% of which appear only once. The specimen was PBMCs, collected from a glioma patient whose treatment included an IDH1 peptide vaccine. The receptors were gathered from a woman in her forties or fifties with glioma. Each CDR3 is given with its conserved first and last residue. Fields, in order: V gene, D gene, J gene, clone size, CDR3 protein, CDR3 DNA. A D gene is named only where the DNA matches it firmly. Not all rows give a size; the values are once, few, many and, for expanded clones, a class.

v_call: TRBV19; d_call: .; j_call: TRBJ2-7; clone_size: .; cdr3_aa: CASSIGLLDSIHEQYF; cdr3_nt: TGTGCCAGTAGTATCGGATTGCTGGACAGTATTCACGAGCAGTACTTC
v_call: TRBV19; d_call: TRBD2; j_call: TRBJ2-1; clone_size: once; cdr3_aa: CASRVSGDSYNEQFF; cdr3_nt: TGTGCCAGTCGGGTTAGCGGGGATTCCTACAATGAGCAGTTCTTC
v_call: TRBV11-2; d_call: .; j_call: TRBJ1-1; clone_size: .; cdr3_aa: CASSYEGQGTEAFF; cdr3_nt: TGTGCCAGCAGCTACGAAGGGCAGGGGACTGAAGCTTTCTTT
v_call: TRBV5-1; d_call: TRBD2; j_call: TRBJ2-1; clone_size: .; cdr3_aa: CASSFEGLAGSEQFF; cdr3_nt: TGCGCCAGCAGCTTCGAGGGACTAGCGGGAAGTGAGCAGTTCTTC
v_call: TRBV12-5; d_call: .; j_call: TRBJ2-6; clone_size: .; cdr3_aa: CASGLPLGAHPSGANVLTF; cdr3_nt: TGTGCTAGTGGTTTGCCCCTAGGAGCGCACCCCTCTGGGGCCAACGTCCTGACTTTC
v_call: TRBV6-1; d_call: .; j_call: TRBJ2-2; clone_size: .; cdr3_aa: CASSVQGNTGELFF; cdr3_nt: TGTGCCAGCAGTGTACAGGGGAACACCGGGGAGCTGTTTTTT
v_call: TRBV5-5; d_call: .; j_call: TRBJ1-5; clone_size: .; cdr3_aa: CASSLAATYSNQPQHF; cdr3_nt: TGTGCCAGCAGCTTGGCGGCAACCTATAGCAATCAGCCCCAGCATTTT
v_call: TRBV6-6; d_call: TRBD1; j_call: TRBJ1-2; clone_size: .; cdr3_aa: CASSPTGGNLGYTF; cdr3_nt: TGTGCCAGCAGCCCCACAGGGGGCAATCTGGGCTACACCTTC
v_call: TRBV28; d_call: TRBD1; j_call: TRBJ1-2; clone_size: .; cdr3_aa: CALDRGNLGYTF; cdr3_nt: TGTGCCCTCGACAGGGGGAATCTTGGCTACACCTTC
v_call: TRBV7-9; d_call: .; j_call: TRBJ2-7; clone_size: once; cdr3_aa: CASSLGQGAYEQYF; cdr3_nt: TGTGCCAGCAGCTTAGGGCAGGGAGCCTACGAGCAGTACTTC
v_call: TRBV6-1; d_call: .; j_call: TRBJ2-7; clone_size: .; cdr3_aa: CASSHGGSQYF; cdr3_nt: TGTGCCAGCAGCCACGGGGGTTCGCAGTACTTC
v_call: TRBV5-4; d_call: TRBD2; j_call: TRBJ2-7; clone_size: .; cdr3_aa: CASSYISGRTSYEQYF; cdr3_nt: TGTGCCAGCAGCTACATTAGCGGGAGGACTTCCTACGAGCAGTACTTC
v_call: TRBV6-4; d_call: TRBD2; j_call: TRBJ2-1; clone_size: .; cdr3_aa: CASSRGLAGGSYNEQFF; cdr3_nt: TGTGCCAGCAGTCGAGGACTAGCGGGTGGGTCCTACAATGAGCAGTTCTTC
v_call: TRBV30; d_call: .; j_call: TRBJ2-3; clone_size: .; cdr3_aa: CASPSPAGVTDTQYF; cdr3_nt: TGTGCCTCGCCCTCACCGGCAGGGGTCACAGATACGCAGTATTTT
v_call: TRBV20-1; d_call: .; j_call: TRBJ1-4; clone_size: .; cdr3_aa: CSARDLGLFF; cdr3_nt: TGCAGTGCTAGGGATCTGGGCCTGTTTTTT
v_call: TRBV9; d_call: .; j_call: TRBJ2-5; clone_size: .; cdr3_aa: CASSVEGLRETQYF; cdr3_nt: TGTGCCAGCAGCGTAGAGGGGCTCCGAGAGACCCAGTACTTC
v_call: TRBV5-1; d_call: TRBD1; j_call: TRBJ2-1; clone_size: few; cdr3_aa: CASADRGNNEQFF; cdr3_nt: TGCGCCAGCGCTGACAGGGGCAACAATGAGCAGTTCTTC
v_call: TRBV11-2; d_call: .; j_call: TRBJ2-7; clone_size: .; cdr3_aa: CASSFVEGYEQYF; cdr3_nt: TGTGCCAGCAGCTTTGTTGAAGGTTACGAGCAGTACTTC
v_call: TRBV5-6; d_call: .; j_call: TRBJ1-3; clone_size: .; cdr3_aa: CASRGYAGNTIYF; cdr3_nt: TGTGCCAGCAGGGGATACGCTGGAAACACCATATATTTT
v_call: TRBV6-5; d_call: .; j_call: TRBJ2-7; clone_size: .; cdr3_aa: CGVGAGAYEQYF; cdr3_nt: TGTGGAGTTGGGGCAGGAGCCTACGAGCAGTACTTC
v_call: TRBV29-1; d_call: .; j_call: TRBJ2-3; clone_size: .; cdr3_aa: CSASGLTDTQYF; cdr3_nt: TGCAGCGCCTCAGGGCTCACAGATACGCAGTATTTT
v_call: TRBV6-6; d_call: .; j_call: TRBJ1-1; clone_size: .; cdr3_aa: CASSFPGRRNTEAFF; cdr3_nt: TGTGCCAGCAGTTTCCCGGGACGTAGGAACACTGAAGCTTTCTTT
v_call: TRBV11-3; d_call: .; j_call: TRBJ2-5; clone_size: .; cdr3_aa: CASSLRGRGQETQYF; cdr3_nt: TGTGCCAGCAGCTTAAGGGGTAGGGGACAAGAGACCCAGTACTTC
v_call: TRBV12-5; d_call: .; j_call: TRBJ2-3; clone_size: once; cdr3_aa: CASGNGAASTDTQYF; cdr3_nt: TGTGCTAGTGGTAATGGGGCAGCTAGCACAGATACGCAGTATTTT
v_call: TRBV7-3; d_call: .; j_call: TRBJ2-2; clone_size: .; cdr3_aa: CASSPDYGELFF; cdr3_nt: TGTGCCAGCAGCCCGGACTACGGGGAGCTGTTTTTT
v_call: TRBV28; d_call: TRBD1; j_call: TRBJ1-5; clone_size: .; cdr3_aa: CASSLGTDYSNQPQHF; cdr3_nt: TGTGCCAGCAGTTTAGGGACAGATTATAGCAATCAGCCCCAGCATTTT
v_call: TRBV7-9; d_call: TRBD1; j_call: TRBJ2-1; clone_size: .; cdr3_aa: CASSQDRGRYEQFF; cdr3_nt: TGTGCCAGCAGCCAAGACAGGGGCAGGTATGAGCAGTTCTTC
v_call: TRBV7-9; d_call: .; j_call: TRBJ2-3; clone_size: .; cdr3_aa: CASSLSTDTQYF; cdr3_nt: TGTGCCAGCAGCCTCAGCACAGATACGCAGTATTTT
v_call: TRBV6-5; d_call: .; j_call: TRBJ2-7; clone_size: .; cdr3_aa: CASSYSERAKNYEQYF; cdr3_nt: TGTGCCAGCAGTTACTCTGAAAGGGCAAAAAACTACGAGCAGTACTTC
v_call: TRBV7-9; d_call: TRBD1; j_call: TRBJ2-5; clone_size: .; cdr3_aa: CASSSTGGVETQYF; cdr3_nt: TGTGCCAGCAGCTCCACAGGGGGCGTGGAGACCCAGTACTTC
v_call: TRBV9; d_call: TRBD1; j_call: TRBJ1-2; clone_size: .; cdr3_aa: CASSALTTGVTLGYTF; cdr3_nt: TGTGCCAGCAGCGCTCTCACTACAGGGGTTACGTTGGGCTACACCTTC
v_call: TRBV6-1; d_call: .; j_call: TRBJ1-3; clone_size: .; cdr3_aa: CASSSVSGNTIYF; cdr3_nt: TGTGCCAGCTCCAGCGTTTCTGGAAACACCATATATTTT
v_call: TRBV28; d_call: TRBD1; j_call: TRBJ1-6; clone_size: .; cdr3_aa: CASRNGDRDNSPLHF; cdr3_nt: TGTGCCAGCAGAAACGGGGACAGAGATAATTCACCCCTCCACTTT
v_call: TRBV6-1; d_call: .; j_call: TRBJ2-7; clone_size: .; cdr3_aa: CASSRDLSSYEQYF; cdr3_nt: TGTGCCAGCAGTAGGGACTTGAGCTCCTACGAGCAGTACTTC
v_call: TRBV5-6; d_call: TRBD2; j_call: TRBJ2-1; clone_size: .; cdr3_aa: CASKRGLAGEYNEQFF; cdr3_nt: TGTGCCAGCAAACGAGGACTAGCGGGAGAATACAATGAGCAGTTCTTC
v_call: TRBV27; d_call: .; j_call: TRBJ2-3; clone_size: .; cdr3_aa: CASTGLITDTQYF; cdr3_nt: TGTGCCAGCACGGGACTCATCACAGATACGCAGTATTTT
v_call: TRBV6-6; d_call: .; j_call: TRBJ2-7; clone_size: .; cdr3_aa: CASSDYTSYEQYF; cdr3_nt: TGTGCCAGCAGTGATTACACCTCCTACGAGCAGTACTTC
v_call: TRBV7-9; d_call: .; j_call: TRBJ2-7; clone_size: .; cdr3_aa: CASSQDGNSYEQYF; cdr3_nt: TGTGCCAGCAGCCAGGACGGGAACTCCTACGAGCAGTACTTC
v_call: TRBV19; d_call: TRBD2; j_call: TRBJ2-3; clone_size: once; cdr3_aa: CASSIPSGSGNSDTQYF; cdr3_nt: TGTGCCAGTAGTATACCTTCCGGTAGCGGGAATTCAGATACGCAGTATTTT
v_call: TRBV7-9; d_call: TRBD1; j_call: TRBJ2-3; clone_size: .; cdr3_aa: CASSPLPGQGGTDTQYF; cdr3_nt: TGTGCCAGCAGCCCTCTACCGGGACAGGGAGGCACAGATACGCAGTATTTT
v_call: TRBV15; d_call: .; j_call: TRBJ1-1; clone_size: .; cdr3_aa: CATSRARRTNTEAFF; cdr3_nt: TGTGCCACCAGCAGGGCCCGAAGGACGAACACTGAAGCTTTCTTT
v_call: TRBV5-1; d_call: .; j_call: TRBJ2-1; clone_size: .; cdr3_aa: CASSLVGFSYNEQFF; cdr3_nt: TGCGCCAGCAGCTTGGTGGGATTCTCCTACAATGAGCAGTTCTTC
v_call: TRBV7-9; d_call: TRBD1; j_call: TRBJ1-2; clone_size: .; cdr3_aa: CASSPTGTDGYTF; cdr3_nt: TGTGCCAGCAGCCCGACAGGGACGGATGGCTACACCTTC
v_call: TRBV6-6; d_call: TRBD2; j_call: TRBJ2-7; clone_size: .; cdr3_aa: CASSYESGRSAYEQYF; cdr3_nt: TGTGCCAGCAGTTACGAGAGCGGGAGGTCCGCCTACGAGCAGTACTTC
v_call: TRBV10-1; d_call: .; j_call: TRBJ1-4; clone_size: .; cdr3_aa: CASSEGRARKNEKLFF; cdr3_nt: TGCGCCAGCAGTGAAGGGCGGGCGAGGAAGAATGAAAAACTGTTTTTT
v_call: TRBV4-2; d_call: TRBD2; j_call: TRBJ2-1; clone_size: .; cdr3_aa: CASSLLAGGYNEQFF; cdr3_nt: TGTGCCAGCAGCCTGCTAGCGGGAGGGTACAATGAGCAGTTCTTC
v_call: TRBV30; d_call: .; j_call: TRBJ1-1; clone_size: .; cdr3_aa: CAWSVGRKAFF; cdr3_nt: TGTGCCTGGAGTGTGGGACGCAAAGCTTTCTTT
v_call: TRBV4-1; d_call: TRBD2; j_call: TRBJ2-2; clone_size: once; cdr3_aa: CASSQVGLAGGRTGELFF; cdr3_nt: TGCGCCAGCAGCCAAGTAGGACTGGCGGGAGGTCGGACCGGGGAGCTGTTTTTT
v_call: TRBV7-3; d_call: .; j_call: TRBJ2-1; clone_size: few; cdr3_aa: CASSPGTSNYNEQFF; cdr3_nt: TGTGCCAGCAGCCCGGGGACTTCTAATTACAATGAGCAGTTCTTC
v_call: TRBV9; d_call: .; j_call: TRBJ1-4; clone_size: .; cdr3_aa: CASSVQGTTNEKLFF; cdr3_nt: TGTGCCAGCAGCGTGCAGGGAACTACTAATGAAAAACTGTTTTTT